This T cell receptor beta chain was documented in a study of cytomegalovirus exposure and HLA in healthy donors. With 6 bases clipped from V and 0 bases from J, the junction kept 4 bases outside the gene matches. This CDR3 is 15 amino acids long. CDR1 and CDR2 from the germline V gene are MDHEN and SYDVKM. PCR used 60 Vbeta primers and 13 Jbeta primers. The method was immunoSEQ multiplex PCR; TCRdb's version includes in-frame clones alone and lacks a portion of them. Its table records some 130,000 clones. What was sequenced was PBMCs. This rearrangement joins TRBV28 to TRBJ2-5, with 10 bases aligning to TRBD2. The clonotype originates from a woman aged 40 to 49 in good health and CMV-seropositive. CDR3 DNA sequence: TGTGCCAGCAGACCGGGACTAGCGAACCAAGAGACCCAGTACTTC. Amino acids: CASRPGLANQETQYF.